This is a list of T cell receptor beta chains from one sample in a study of T cells after yellow fever vaccination. TCRdb used MiXCR to reprocess the 5' RACE reads, holding one entry per CDR3 protein. Counted here are just under 600,000 distinct CDR3 sequences, approximately 13% occurring once; the ten biggest clones make up more than 12%. Sequenced here: PBMCs, sampled on the day of the yellow fever booster vaccination. The receptors derive from a man aged 30 to 45 who received the YFV17D yellow fever vaccine. CDR3s include the opening cysteine and the closing phenylalanine or tryptophan. A D gene is named only where the DNA matches it firmly. Only some rows state a clone size, as once, few, many or a class for expanded clones.

v_gene: TRBV18
d_gene: NA
abundance: NA
j_gene: TRBJ2-5
CDR3aa: CASSSMVGETQYF
CDR3nt: TGTGCCAGCTCATCTATGGTAGGAGAGACCCAGTACTTC

v_gene: TRBV5-5
d_gene: NA
abundance: few
j_gene: TRBJ2-3
CDR3aa: CASSFIGDTQYF
CDR3nt: TGTGCCAGCAGCTTCATCGGAGATACGCAGTATTTT

v_gene: TRBV12-3/TRBV12-4
d_gene: NA
abundance: NA
j_gene: TRBJ2-6
CDR3aa: CASIHSSGANVLTF
CDR3nt: TGTGCCAGCATTCATAGCTCTGGGGCCAACGTCCTGACTTTC

v_gene: TRBV24-1
d_gene: NA
abundance: NA
j_gene: TRBJ2-3
CDR3aa: CATSDSAAGTQYF
CDR3nt: TGTGCCACCAGTGACTCCGCAGCGGGCACGCAGTATTTT

v_gene: TRBV6-2/TRBV6-3
d_gene: NA
abundance: few
j_gene: TRBJ1-1
CDR3aa: CASSYEWENTEAFF
CDR3nt: TGTGCCAGCAGTTATGAGTGGGAGAACACTGAAGCTTTCTTT

v_gene: TRBV18
d_gene: NA
abundance: few
j_gene: TRBJ1-5
CDR3aa: CASSPSQSGPSAAQHF
CDR3nt: TGTGCCAGCTCACCAAGTCAGTCAGGGCCATCAGCGGCCCAGCATTTT

v_gene: TRBV7-2
d_gene: NA
abundance: NA
j_gene: TRBJ1-2
CDR3aa: CASSVAFGANGYTF
CDR3nt: TGTGCCAGCAGCGTAGCCTTCGGGGCAAATGGCTACACCTTC

v_gene: TRBV20-1
d_gene: TRBD2
abundance: few
j_gene: TRBJ2-1
CDR3aa: CSARDWSGRRYNEQFF
CDR3nt: TGCAGTGCTAGAGATTGGAGCGGGAGGCGATACAATGAGCAGTTCTTC

v_gene: TRBV20-1
d_gene: TRBD2
abundance: NA
j_gene: TRBJ2-7
CDR3aa: CSAALAPGGGQYF
CDR3nt: TGCAGTGCTGCACTAGCGCCTGGGGGGGGGCAGTACTTC

v_gene: TRBV29-1
d_gene: TRBD2
abundance: few
j_gene: TRBJ2-2
CDR3aa: CSVEIVSGTNTGELFF
CDR3nt: TGCAGCGTTGAAATCGTTAGCGGGACGAACACCGGGGAGCTGTTTTTT

v_gene: TRBV11-2
d_gene: TRBD2
abundance: NA
j_gene: TRBJ2-1
CDR3aa: CASSPGWSGSFGEQFF
CDR3nt: TGTGCCAGCAGCCCTGGATGGAGCGGGAGTTTCGGTGAGCAGTTCTTC

v_gene: TRBV20-1
d_gene: TRBD1
abundance: few
j_gene: TRBJ1-2
CDR3aa: CSARRDSDLYGYTF
CDR3nt: TGCAGTGCTAGACGGGACAGTGACCTTTATGGCTACACCTTC

v_gene: TRBV14
d_gene: TRBD2
abundance: few
j_gene: TRBJ2-1
CDR3aa: CASSQDGGSTAGEQFF
CDR3nt: TGTGCCAGCAGCCAAGATGGCGGGAGTACCGCCGGTGAGCAGTTCTTC

v_gene: TRBV7-7
d_gene: NA
abundance: many
j_gene: TRBJ2-3
CDR3aa: CASSDISTDTQYF
CDR3nt: TGTGCCAGCAGCGACATCAGCACAGATACGCAGTATTTT

v_gene: TRBV10-3
d_gene: TRBD2
abundance: few
j_gene: TRBJ2-2
CDR3aa: CATHSGINTGELFF
CDR3nt: TGTGCCACCCATAGCGGGATAAACACCGGGGAGCTGTTTTTT

v_gene: TRBV10-2
d_gene: TRBD2
abundance: NA
j_gene: TRBJ2-7
CDR3aa: CASSDEFSGRKNEQYF
CDR3nt: TGCGCCAGCAGTGATGAATTTAGCGGGAGGAAGAATGAGCAGTACTTC

v_gene: TRBV7-2
d_gene: TRBD2
abundance: NA
j_gene: TRBJ2-7
CDR3aa: CASSPRGGEGQYF
CDR3nt: TGTGCCAGCAGCCCTCGGGGGGGTGAAGGGCAGTACTTC

v_gene: TRBV7-2
d_gene: NA
abundance: NA
j_gene: TRBJ1-5
CDR3aa: CASSLSRGQPQHF
CDR3nt: TGTGCCAGCAGCCTATCCCGGGGGCAGCCCCAGCATTTT

v_gene: TRBV12-3/TRBV12-4
d_gene: TRBD2
abundance: NA
j_gene: TRBJ2-1
CDR3aa: CASRPSSGSVNEQFF
CDR3nt: TGTGCCAGCAGGCCCAGTAGCGGGAGTGTCAATGAGCAGTTCTTC

v_gene: TRBV20-1
d_gene: NA
abundance: few
j_gene: TRBJ2-7
CDR3aa: CSAVHTEQYF
CDR3nt: TGCAGTGCTGTCCATACGGAGCAGTACTTC

v_gene: TRBV6-1
d_gene: NA
abundance: NA
j_gene: TRBJ1-3
CDR3aa: CASTGVQTSGNTIYF
CDR3nt: TGTGCCAGCACCGGGGTGCAGACCTCTGGAAACACCATATATTTT

v_gene: TRBV27
d_gene: TRBD1
abundance: NA
j_gene: TRBJ2-7
CDR3aa: CASSLTGNPPYEQYF
CDR3nt: TGTGCCAGCAGTTTGACAGGGAACCCACCCTACGAGCAGTACTTC

v_gene: TRBV4-3
d_gene: NA
abundance: few
j_gene: TRBJ2-7
CDR3aa: CASSQGREPFYEQYF
CDR3nt: TGCGCCAGCAGCCAAGGGAGGGAACCCTTCTACGAGCAGTACTTC

v_gene: TRBV6-1
d_gene: NA
abundance: few
j_gene: TRBJ2-1
CDR3aa: CASRPPHLGGSYNEQFF
CDR3nt: TGTGCCAGCAGACCCCCTCACCTTGGCGGCTCCTACAATGAGCAGTTCTTC

v_gene: TRBV9
d_gene: NA
abundance: NA
j_gene: TRBJ1-6
CDR3aa: CASSVNDSPLHF
CDR3nt: TGTGCCAGCAGCGTTAACGATTCACCCCTCCACTTT

v_gene: TRBV5-1
d_gene: NA
abundance: NA
j_gene: TRBJ2-1
CDR3aa: CASSIGMTPYNEQFF
CDR3nt: TGCGCCAGCTCAATTGGGATGACCCCCTACAATGAGCAGTTCTTC

v_gene: TRBV5-1
d_gene: NA
abundance: NA
j_gene: TRBJ2-1
CDR3aa: CASSSRDPNNEQFF
CDR3nt: TGCGCCAGCAGCTCCCGGGACCCAAACAATGAGCAGTTCTTC

v_gene: TRBV5-1
d_gene: NA
abundance: many
j_gene: TRBJ2-7
CDR3aa: CASSLSGEGYEQYF
CDR3nt: TGCGCCAGCAGCCTTAGCGGAGAGGGCTACGAGCAGTACTTC

v_gene: TRBV30
d_gene: NA
abundance: NA
j_gene: TRBJ1-2
CDR3aa: CAWSAQGFGYTF
CDR3nt: TGTGCCTGGAGTGCCCAGGGGTTTGGCTACACCTTC

v_gene: TRBV24-1
d_gene: TRBD2
abundance: few
j_gene: TRBJ2-5
CDR3aa: CATSDNLGLAGAETQYF
CDR3nt: TGTGCCACCAGTGACAACCTCGGACTAGCGGGAGCGGAGACCCAGTACTTC

v_gene: TRBV7-2
d_gene: NA
abundance: NA
j_gene: TRBJ2-3
CDR3aa: CASSLFRSDTQYF
CDR3nt: TGTGCCAGCAGCTTGTTCAGGTCAGATACGCAGTATTTT

v_gene: TRBV7-9
d_gene: NA
abundance: NA
j_gene: TRBJ2-1
CDR3aa: CASSTTRDSPTDEQFF
CDR3nt: TGTGCCAGCAGCACCACCAGGGACTCCCCGACCGATGAGCAGTTCTTC

v_gene: TRBV9
d_gene: TRBD2
abundance: NA
j_gene: TRBJ2-3
CDR3aa: CASSEAGSGDTQYF
CDR3nt: TGTGCCAGCAGCGAAGCGGGATCGGGGGATACGCAGTATTTT

v_gene: TRBV11-1
d_gene: NA
abundance: NA
j_gene: TRBJ2-5
CDR3aa: CASSLAGLGGNPANQETQYF
CDR3nt: TGTGCCAGCAGCTTAGCCGGACTAGGGGGCAACCCCGCCAACCAAGAGACCCAGTACTTC

v_gene: TRBV7-3
d_gene: TRBD1
abundance: few
j_gene: TRBJ1-1
CDR3aa: CASSSWTGTEAFF
CDR3nt: TGTGCCAGCAGCTCTTGGACAGGGACTGAAGCTTTCTTT

v_gene: TRBV15
d_gene: NA
abundance: few
j_gene: TRBJ2-7
CDR3aa: CATSRQQDGPSYEQYF
CDR3nt: TGTGCCACCAGCAGACAGCAGGATGGGCCTTCCTACGAGCAGTACTTC

v_gene: TRBV20-1
d_gene: NA
abundance: NA
j_gene: TRBJ1-3
CDR3aa: CSAQTNPEWGTIYF
CDR3nt: TGCAGTGCTCAAACTAACCCCGAATGGGGCACCATATATTTT

v_gene: TRBV29-1
d_gene: TRBD1
abundance: few
j_gene: TRBJ2-3
CDR3aa: CSVAGQGLGDTQYF
CDR3nt: TGCAGCGTAGCGGGACAGGGACTGGGAGATACGCAGTATTTT

v_gene: TRBV12-3/TRBV12-4
d_gene: TRBD2
abundance: few
j_gene: TRBJ2-7
CDR3aa: CASRSLLAGGRGGPYF
CDR3nt: TGTGCCAGCAGGTCCTTACTAGCGGGAGGTAGAGGGGGACCGTACTTC